What follows are 10 T cell receptor beta chains derived from one specimen sequenced in a study of monozygotic twins with inflammatory bowel disease. TCRdb re-called the 5' RACE reads; one entry per CDR3 protein, DNA not given. Found here are about 330,000 distinct CDR3 sequences; the top ten clones hold roughly 2%. Sequences were obtained from blood. These receptor sequences come from a human donor with ulcerative colitis or Crohn's disease, or a healthy co-twin of an affected twin (not recorded which).

This chain joins TRBV11-2 and TRBJ2-5; the TCRdb call, TRBD2, lacks DNA for checking. This CDR3 has 17 residues. Germline V gene sequence: CDR1 SGHAT, CDR2 FQNNGV. The CDR3 protein is CASTLFRTSGGQETQYF.

CDR3: CASSPGLEVYNEQFF. The chain recombines TRBV5-1 with TRBJ2-1; there is no DNA to check the TCRdb D call of TRBD2. CDR1 and CDR2 (germline): SGHRS, YFSETQ. The CDR3 totals 15 residues.

V usage is TRBV20-1 and J usage is TRBJ2-1; checking the TCRdb D call of TRBD2 is not possible without DNA. Germline CDR1 DFQATT, CDR2 SNEGSKA (reference sequence). The CDR3 extends over 18 amino acids. The CDR3 loop is CSATGTSGTRATYNEQFF.

V and J are TRBV5-1 and TRBJ2-7; there is no DNA to check the TCRdb D call of TRBD2. Germline CDR1 is SGHRS and CDR2 is YFSETQ. The CDR3 length is 13 residues. The CDR3 sequence: CASSPGTLDEQYF.

V is TRBV6-2 or TRBV6-3 and J is TRBJ2-1; TCRdb picks TRBD1, but there is no DNA to check that call. Germline V gene data show CDR1 as MNHEY and CDR2 as SVGEGT. The CDR3 length is 20 residues. CDR3 loop: CARKPVTGSPQLSSYNEQFF.

The chain uses TRBV20-1 and TRBJ2-7; the TRBD1 assignment by TCRdb is unverifiable without DNA. Germline CDR1 reads DFQATT; CDR2 reads SNEGSKA (reference sequence). The length of the CDR3 is 14 residues. The CDR3: CSAHPGQGIYEQYF.

The V and J genes are TRBV9 and TRBJ2-2; TCRdb calls TRBD1, which cannot be checked without DNA. There are 16 residues in the CDR3. Germline-derived CDR1 and CDR2 are SGDLS and YYNGEE. CDR3 protein: CASSATGTTNTGELFF.

The chain carries TRBV6-2 or TRBV6-3 and TRBJ2-5; TCRdb's D gene call, TRBD2, goes unchecked for lack of DNA. CDR1 is MNHEY, CDR2 SVGEGT, per germline. The CDR3 sequence is 18 residues long. CDR3 protein: CASSYGVRGGPDQETQYF.

J is TRBJ1-5 and V is TRBV12-3 or TRBV12-4. The CDR3 consists of 16 residues. The CDR3: CASSNSFYSAGQPQHF.

V and J are TRBV29-1 and TRBJ1-4. Germline assignment: CDR1 SQVTM and CDR2 ANQGSEA. CDR3 length equals 13 residues. CDR3: CSVERRGSQKLFF.